A single sample is the source of the 4 T cell receptor beta chains below, sequenced in a study of Graves' ophthalmopathy and Graves' hyperthyroidism. The authors amplified TCR beta CDR3 regions, and they did so from RNA transcripts for repertoire sequencing. An initial RT-PCR round employing HTBI primers preceded a second-round multiplex PCR. MiXCR was run by TCRdb on the multiplex PCR reads, yielding one entry per CDR3 protein. In the table there are 300,000 to 350,000 distinct CDR3 sequences, roughly a sixth of which are singletons. The sequenced sample was peripheral blood. Receptor source: an adult man with Graves' ophthalmopathy.

Ten or more counts support this clonotype. This chain connects TRBV12-3 or TRBV12-4 to TRBJ2-5, with 7 nucleotides matching TRBD2. J lost 5 bases, V lost 6 bases, and 9 bases had no gene match. This CDR3 is built from 14 residues. CDR3 residues: CASSPGLVGETQYF. The CDR3 DNA reads TGTGCCAGCAGCCCCGGACTAGTAGGCGAGACCCAGTACTTC.

This clonotype was seen many times. V usage is TRBV12-3 or TRBV12-4 and J usage is TRBJ2-7; D is perhaps TRBD1 (5 bases). V shed 5 bases and J shed 4 bases, with 12 bases lying between them. The CDR3 consists of 13 residues. This CDR3 is CASSPLPGYEQYF. Written as DNA, the CDR3 is TGTGCCAGCAGTCCCCTCCCAGGGTACGAGCAGTACTTC.

This chain joins TRBV30 and TRBJ1-3; D gene uncertain. The germline V and J ends were trimmed by 0 bases and 0 bases, with 18 bases remaining between them. The CDR3 has 18 amino acids. Germline CDR1 GTSNPN, CDR2 SVGIG (reference sequence). CDR3 sequence reads: CAWSVLVRQPHSGNTIYF. In DNA, the CDR3 is TGTGCCTGGAGTGTACTTGTTCGGCAGCCGCACTCTGGAAACACCATATATTTT.

This clonotype was found many times. This chain uses TRBV19 with TRBJ2-7, with 7 bases aligning to TRBD2. This CDR3 has 12 amino acids. Germline V gives CDR1 LNHDA, CDR2 SQIVND (reference sequence). The ends lost 7 bases at V and 3 bases at J; junction bases unmatched: 3. CDR3 nucleotide sequence: TGTGCCAGTATGGCGGGGGACTACGAGCAGTACTTC. The encoded protein is CASMAGDYEQYF.